The present TCR beta chain was sequenced within a study of blood T cell repertoires in COVID-19. Study context: The United States, Italy and Spain supplied acute and convalescent COVID-19 samples.

This clone was observed a handful of times. Allocation to cohorts depended on clinical history reported by the participants. This CDR3 comprises 16 residues. Germline values: CDR1 MGHDK, CDR2 SYGVNS. Unmatched junction bases numbered 8, after V lost 3 bases and J lost 1 base. The protocol was immunoSEQ multiplex PCR, while the TCRdb copy is restricted to in-frame clones and leaves out a portion. This table has about 300,000 clones, about nine tenths appearing once. The clonotype comes from a woman aged 50 to 60 who had been exposed to COVID-19. The chain couples TRBV25-1 to TRBJ1-1, with 7 bases aligning to TRBD1. The sequenced material came from PBMCs or T cells enriched from blood (not recorded which). The CDR3 DNA is TGTGCCAGCAGTGAGCTCACCGGGACAGAGAACACTGAAGCTTTCTTT. Translation gives CASSELTGTENTEAFF.